These T cell receptor beta chains were read from a single sample in a study of kidney transplant recipient with SARS-CoV-2 infection. Via MiXCR, TCRdb re-called the reads, giving one row per CDR3 protein. This sample has roughly 250,000 distinct CDR3 sequences; around 28% occur once, and the top ten carry nearly 7.5%. Sequences were derived from a blood sample, sampled at baseline and between days 110 and 120 from a kidney transplant recipient. These receptors were obtained from a young adult male patient who had COVID-19 and was a kidney transplant recipient. Some T cells may originate from the graft donor. Each CDR3 is given with its conserved first and last residue. Clone size is shown for a subset of rows, as once, few, many or a class of expanded clone.

V: TRBV11-3; J: TRBJ1-1; size: many; CDR3: CASSLPGTARSEAFF
V: TRBV12-3/TRBV12-4; J: TRBJ1-2; size: -; CDR3: CASSFSRSFRRTYGYTF
V: TRBV5-8; J: TRBJ2-2; size: many; CDR3: CASYEVGGYNTGELFF
V: TRBV28; J: TRBJ2-7; size: many; CDR3: CASSISYEQYF
V: TRBV7-6; J: TRBJ2-7; size: once; CDR3: CASSHPSEIHQTALDEQHF
V: TRBV4-1; J: TRBJ2-1; size: few; CDR3: CASSRGQVVNEQFF
V: TRBV6-2/TRBV6-3; J: TRBJ1-5; size: many; CDR3: CASSLRGNQPQHF
V: TRBV20-1; J: TRBJ1-5; size: many; CDR3: CSASVDGTGGDQPQHF
V: TRBV7-2; J: TRBJ2-2; size: many; CDR3: CASSPGGGLATNTGELFF
V: TRBV20-1; J: TRBJ2-1; size: few; CDR3: CSASSTRKSYNEQFF
V: TRBV6-1; J: TRBJ1-2; size: many; CDR3: CASSMQLECRKTYGYTF
V: TRBV5-1; J: TRBJ2-1; size: many; CDR3: CASSLNLDNEQFF
V: TRBV6-4; J: TRBJ2-4; size: few; CDR3: CASSETSQGRKYF
V: TRBV9; J: TRBJ1-2; size: -; CDR3: CASFDRYSRKTYGYTF